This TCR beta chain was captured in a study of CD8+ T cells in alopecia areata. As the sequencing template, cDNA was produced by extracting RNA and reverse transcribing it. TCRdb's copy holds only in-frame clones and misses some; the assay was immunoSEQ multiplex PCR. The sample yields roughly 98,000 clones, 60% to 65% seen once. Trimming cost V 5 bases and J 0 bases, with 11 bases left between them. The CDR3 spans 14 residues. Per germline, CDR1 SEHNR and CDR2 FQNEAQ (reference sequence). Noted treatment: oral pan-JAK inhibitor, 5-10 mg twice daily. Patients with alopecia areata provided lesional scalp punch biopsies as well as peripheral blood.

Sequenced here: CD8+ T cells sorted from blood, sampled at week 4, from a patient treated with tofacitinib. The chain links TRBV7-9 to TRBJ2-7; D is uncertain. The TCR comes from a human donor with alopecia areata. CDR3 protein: CASSASESSYEQYF. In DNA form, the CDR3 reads TGTGCCAGCAGCGCAAGCGAAAGCTCCTACGAGCAGTACTTC. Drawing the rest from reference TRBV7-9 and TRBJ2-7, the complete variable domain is DTGVSQNPRHKITKRGQNVTFRCDPISEHNRLYWYRQTLGQGPEFLTYFQNEAQLEKSRLLSDRFSAERPKGSFSTLEIQRTEQGDSAMYLCASSASESSYEQYFGPGTRLTVT.